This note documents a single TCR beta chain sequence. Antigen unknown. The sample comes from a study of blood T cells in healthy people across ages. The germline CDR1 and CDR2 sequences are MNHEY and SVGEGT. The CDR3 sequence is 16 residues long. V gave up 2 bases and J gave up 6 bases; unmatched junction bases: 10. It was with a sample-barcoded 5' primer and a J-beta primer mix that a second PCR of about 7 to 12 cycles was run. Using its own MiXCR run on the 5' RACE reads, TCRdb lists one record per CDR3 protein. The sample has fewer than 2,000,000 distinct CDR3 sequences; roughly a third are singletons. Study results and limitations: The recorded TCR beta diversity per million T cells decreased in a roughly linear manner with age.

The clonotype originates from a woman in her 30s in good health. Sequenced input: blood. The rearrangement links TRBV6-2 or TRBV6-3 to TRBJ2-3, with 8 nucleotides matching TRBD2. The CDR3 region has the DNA TGTGCCAGCAGTTACGAGACTAGCGACCCGGGGGATACGCAGTATTTT. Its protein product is CASSYETSDPGDTQYF.